Listed here are 19 T cell receptor beta chains from one sample, sequenced in a study of cytomegalovirus exposure and HLA in healthy donors. Primers: 60 Vbeta forward and 13 Jbeta reverse. Here immunoSEQ multiplex PCR was the method, and the copy in TCRdb shows in-frame clones only, minus some. The sample includes some 130,000 clones, approximately 10% of them seen just once. The material sequenced was PBMCs. Receptors were obtained from a woman in her 40s in good health and CMV-seropositive.

J is TRBJ1-1 and V is TRBV4-3; D uncertain. The CDR3 contains 13 residues. Between the trimmed V and J ends, which lost 0 bases and 5 bases, there was a span of 7 bases. Looked up from germline, CDR1 is LGHNA and CDR2 is YSLEER. CDR3 residues: CASSQDRQTEAFF. CDR3 in DNA: TGCGCCAGCAGCCAAGATCGCCAGACTGAAGCTTTCTTT.

In this sample, this clone turned up a few times. V and J are TRBV5-6 and TRBJ1-5; 9 nucleotides align to TRBD1. Germline CDR1 and CDR2: SGHDT and YYEEEE. The ends lost 2 bases at V and 3 bases at J; junction bases unmatched: 3. The CDR3 spans 15 residues. The CDR3 here is CASSFGQGNNQPQHF. The CDR3 DNA reads as TGTGCCAGCAGCTTCGGACAGGGGAACAATCAGCCCCAGCATTTT.

The chain is built from TRBV2 and TRBJ2-3, with D possibly being TRBD1 (5 bases). V was trimmed by 2 bases and J by 0 bases, leaving 6 bases between them. The CDR3 contains 14 residues. Germline loops: CDR1 SNHLY, CDR2 FYNNEI. In DNA, the CDR3 is TGTGCCAGCAGTGAACAGGGTAGCACAGATACGCAGTATTTT. This sequence encodes CASSEQGSTDTQYF.

The chain links TRBV5-1 to TRBJ2-1; D uncertain. Between the trimmed V and J ends, which lost 4 bases and 7 bases, there was a span of 15 bases. Germline V gene lookup returns CDR1 SGHRS and CDR2 YFSETQ. This CDR3 is built from 14 residues. This CDR3 reads CASSRTPQENEQFF. The CDR3, as DNA: TGCGCCAGCAGCCGCACGCCTCAGGAAAATGAGCAGTTCTTC.

This clone was seen a handful of times. CDR3 DNA: TGTGCCAGCAGCTTAGGAGGACAGGGAGGCGAGACCCAGTACTTC. This encodes CASSLGGQGGETQYF. The gene calls are TRBV7-2 and TRBJ2-5; 8 nucleotides align to TRBD1. Germline CDR1 SGHTA, CDR2 FQGNSA. Losses at the gene ends were 1 base for V and 5 bases for J; bases not matched to a gene: 6. This CDR3 is 15 amino acids long.

This clone was observed a few times. The CDR3 nucleotides are TGTGCCAGCAGCCCTTCGGTTAGTGAATGGAATGAGCAGTTCTTC. It codes for CASSPSVSEWNEQFF. The V gene is TRBV7-7, the J gene TRBJ2-1; D is unresolved. Germline V gives CDR1 SSHAT, CDR2 FNYEAQ (reference sequence). The ends were cut back, 5 bases at V and 7 bases at J, with 18 bases in the middle. The CDR3 sequence is 15 residues long. Filled out from reference TRBV7-7 and TRBJ2-1, the complete variable domain reads GAGVSQSPRYKVTKRGQDVTLRCDPISSHATLYWYQQALGQGPEFLTYFNYEAQPDKSGLPSDRFSAERPEGSISTLTIQRTEQRDSAMYRCASSPSVSEWNEQFFGPGTRLTVL.

CDR3 protein: CASSLYRGYGYTF. The CDR3 bases are TGTGCCAGCAGCTTATACAGGGGGTACGGCTACACCTTC. The J gene is TRBJ1-2, the V gene TRBV11-2; 8 positions match TRBD1. J lost 8 bases, V lost 2 bases, and 4 bases had no gene match. Germline V gene lookup returns CDR1 SGHAT and CDR2 FQNNGV. The CDR3 contains 13 residues.

The chain carries TRBV29-1 and TRBJ1-1; no definite D call. This CDR3 contains 13 residues. Germline CDR1 SQVTM, CDR2 ANQGSEA. V dropped 3 bases and J dropped 0 bases, with 8 bases sitting between them. CDR3 DNA sequence: TGCAGCGTTGATTCAGGTTTGAACACTGAAGCTTTCTTT. Translated, it gives CSVDSGLNTEAFF.

V gene TRBV6-5 combines with J gene TRBJ2-5, with D uncertain. Germline V gene sequence: CDR1 MNHEY, CDR2 SVGAGI. V was trimmed by 5 bases and J by 7 bases, leaving 17 bases between them. The CDR3 spans 14 residues. CDR3 sequence: CASSLSLAGGTQYF. CDR3 bases: TGTGCCAGCAGTCTCTCCCTGGCTGGTGGGACCCAGTACTTC.

There are a few counts of this clone. The J gene is TRBJ2-2, the V gene TRBV14; 7 bases map to TRBD1. Germline-derived CDR1 and CDR2 are SGHDN and FVKESK. J was trimmed by 7 bases and V by 1 base; bases with no gene match: 3. The CDR3 has 14 amino acids. The CDR3 loop is CASSQVRGHGELFF. CDR3 sequence (DNA): TGTGCCAGCAGCCAAGTGAGGGGGCACGGGGAGCTGTTTTTT.

In its sample, this clone was seen a few times. The rearrangement uses TRBV5-1 and TRBJ2-5; 14 bases agree with TRBD2. Germline-derived CDR1 and CDR2 are SGHRS and YFSETQ. The trim removed 3 bases at V and 5 bases at J, leaving 6 bases unmatched. The CDR3 sequence is 16 residues long. The DNA of the CDR3 is TGCGCCAGCAGCTCCCGACTAGCGGGGGGGCGGGAGACCCAGTACTTC. This sequence encodes CASSSRLAGGRETQYF.

The V call is TRBV18, the J call TRBJ2-3; 9 bases fit TRBD1. Germline trimming cut 5 bases from V and 2 bases from J; bases unmatched to any gene: 5. The CDR3 has 15 amino acids. Germline CDR1 KGHSH, CDR2 LQKENI. CDR3 in DNA: TGTGCCAGCTCATTCGGACAGGGGATCACAGATACGCAGTATTTT. Translating it yields CASSFGQGITDTQYF.

CDR3 bases: TGTGCCAGCAGTGATGGACAGGGGGCTACAGCTTTCTTT. Its translation: CASSDGQGATAFF. The chain carries TRBV6-4 and TRBJ1-1; 11 bases fit TRBD1. V lost 3 bases and J lost 10; bases outside the gene matches: 4. The CDR3 totals 13 residues. In germline, CDR1 is MRHNA, CDR2 SNTAGT.

The table lists this clone with a few counts. The gene calls are TRBV2 and TRBJ1-3; D is undetermined. The germline CDR1 and CDR2 sequences are SNHLY and FYNNEI. V was shortened by 0 bases and J by 0 bases, with 3 bases between the two germline ends. The CDR3 loop spans 14 amino acids. In nucleotides, the CDR3 is TGTGCCAGCAGTGAAGCCCTCTCTGGAAACACCATATATTTT. Its protein product is CASSEALSGNTIYF.

The chain recombines TRBV19 with TRBJ1-5, with TRBD1 identical over 10 bases. Germline loops: CDR1 LNHDA, CDR2 SQIVND (reference sequence). The CDR3 spans 15 residues. V lost 5 bases, J lost 7 bases, and 8 bases stayed unmatched. The CDR3 is CASSLGQGVGQPQHF. The CDR3 DNA sequence: TGTGCCAGTAGTTTAGGACAGGGGGTCGGGCAGCCCCAGCATTTT.

The chain has TRBV7-6 and TRBJ2-7, with 9 bases aligning to TRBD2. Germline-derived CDR1 and CDR2 are SGHVS and FNYEAQ. This CDR3 is 14 amino acids long. V shed 2 bases, J shed 6 bases, and the junction held 5 bases outside the gene matches. The CDR3 nucleotides read TGTGCCAGCAGCTTAAGGCGGGGGGGAGGCGAGCAGTACTTC. Its protein is CASSLRRGGGEQYF.

This clone was counted only a few times. V is TRBV2 and J is TRBJ2-3; 12 nucleotides align to TRBD2. Trimming at V came to 5 bases and at J to 6 bases, leaving 6 bases not matched to a gene. Germline CDR1 SNHLY, CDR2 FYNNEI. This CDR3 region has 15 residues. The CDR3 DNA follows: TGTGCCAGCAGTATTCTAGCGGGGGGGCCTGATACGCAGTATTTT. This translates into CASSILAGGPDTQYF.

The V gene is TRBV2, the J gene TRBJ1-1; 7 positions match TRBD1. The junction had 11 bases not matched to a gene; V was cut back by 7 bases and J by 3 bases. CDR3 length: 15 residues. Germline V gene lookup returns CDR1 SNHLY and CDR2 FYNNEI. CDR3 nucleotide sequence: TGTGCCAGCACTAACAAGGGGGCGGGTGACACTGAAGCTTTCTTT. Its protein is CASTNKGAGDTEAFF.

This CDR3 is CASSLIDITQETQYF. The CDR3 nucleotides read TGCGCCAGCAGCTTAATCGACATTACACAAGAGACCCAGTACTTC. This chain links TRBV5-1 with TRBJ2-5; no clear D gene. CDR1 is SGHRS, CDR2 YFSETQ, per germline. The CDR3 is 15 amino acids. Trimming left V 2 bases short and J 2 bases short, with 13 bases between. Variable domain in full (rest from reference TRBV5-1 and TRBJ2-5): KAGVTQTPRYLIKTRGQQVTLSCSPISGHRSVSWYQQTPGQGLQFLFEYFSETQRNKGNFPGRFSGRQFSNSRSEMNVSTLELGDSALYLCASSLIDITQETQYFGPGTRLLVL.